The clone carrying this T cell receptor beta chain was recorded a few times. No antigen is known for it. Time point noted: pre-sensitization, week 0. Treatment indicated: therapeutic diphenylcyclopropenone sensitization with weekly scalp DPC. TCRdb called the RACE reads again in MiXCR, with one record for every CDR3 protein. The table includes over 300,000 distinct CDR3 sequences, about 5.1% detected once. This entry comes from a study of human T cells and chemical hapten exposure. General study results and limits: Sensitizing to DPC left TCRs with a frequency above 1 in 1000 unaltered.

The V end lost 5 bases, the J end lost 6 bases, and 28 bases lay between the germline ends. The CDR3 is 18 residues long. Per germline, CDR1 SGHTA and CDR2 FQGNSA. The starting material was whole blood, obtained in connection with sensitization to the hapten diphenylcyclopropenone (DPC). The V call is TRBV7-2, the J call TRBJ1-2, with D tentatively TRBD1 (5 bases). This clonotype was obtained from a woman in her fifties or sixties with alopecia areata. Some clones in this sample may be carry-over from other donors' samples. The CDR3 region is CASSRYFGRGGSSDGYTF. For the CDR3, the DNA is TGTGCCAGCAGCCGATATTTCGGAAGGGGTGGCTCATCGGATGGCTACACCTTC. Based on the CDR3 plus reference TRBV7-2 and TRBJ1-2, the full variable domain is GAGVSQSPSNKVTEKGKDVELRCDPISGHTALYWYRQSLGQGLEFLIYFQGNSAPDKSGLPSDRFSAERTGGSVSTLTIQRTQQEDSAVYLCASSRYFGRGGSSDGYTFGSGTRLTVV.